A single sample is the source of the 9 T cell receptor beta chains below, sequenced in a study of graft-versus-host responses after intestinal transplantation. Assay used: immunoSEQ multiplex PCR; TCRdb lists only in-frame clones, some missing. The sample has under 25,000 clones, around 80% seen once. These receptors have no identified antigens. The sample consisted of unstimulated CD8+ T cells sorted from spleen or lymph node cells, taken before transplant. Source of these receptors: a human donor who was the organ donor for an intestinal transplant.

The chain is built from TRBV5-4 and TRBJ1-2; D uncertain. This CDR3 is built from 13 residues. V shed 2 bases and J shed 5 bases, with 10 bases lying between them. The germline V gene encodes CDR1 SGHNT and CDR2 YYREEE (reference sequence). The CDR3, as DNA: TGTGCCAGCAGCTTCCCGCGCGGGTATGGCTACACCTTC. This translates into CASSFPRGYGYTF.

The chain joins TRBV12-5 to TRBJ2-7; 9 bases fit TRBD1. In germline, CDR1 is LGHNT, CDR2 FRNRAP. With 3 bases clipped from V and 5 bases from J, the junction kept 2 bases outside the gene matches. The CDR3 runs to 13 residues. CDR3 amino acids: CASGLRDRDEQYF. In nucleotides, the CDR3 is TGTGCTAGTGGTTTACGGGACAGGGACGAGCAGTACTTC.

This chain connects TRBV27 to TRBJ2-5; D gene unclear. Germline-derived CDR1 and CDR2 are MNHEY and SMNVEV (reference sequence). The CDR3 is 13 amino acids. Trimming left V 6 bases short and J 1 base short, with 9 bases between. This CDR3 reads CASRLSIQETQYF. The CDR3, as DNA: TGTGCCAGCAGACTAAGTATCCAAGAGACCCAGTACTTC.

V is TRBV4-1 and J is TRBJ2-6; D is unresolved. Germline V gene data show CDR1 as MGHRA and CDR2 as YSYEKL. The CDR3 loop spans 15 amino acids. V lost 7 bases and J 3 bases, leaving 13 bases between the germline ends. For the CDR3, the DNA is TGCGCCAGCACCGATTACGGTTATGGGGCCAACGTCCTGACTTTC. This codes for CASTDYGYGANVLTF.

CDR3 DNA sequence: TGTGCCAGCAGCTTGGAAGGCGGAGGGGGCTACGAGCAGTACTTC. It is translated as CASSLEGGGGYEQYF. V gene TRBV5-4 combines with J gene TRBJ2-7; D tentatively reads TRBD1 or TRBD2 (6 bases each). There are 15 residues in the CDR3. Germline V gene data show CDR1 as SGHNT and CDR2 as YYREEE (reference sequence). Trimming pared 0 bases from V and 3 bases from J, leaving 13 bases between.

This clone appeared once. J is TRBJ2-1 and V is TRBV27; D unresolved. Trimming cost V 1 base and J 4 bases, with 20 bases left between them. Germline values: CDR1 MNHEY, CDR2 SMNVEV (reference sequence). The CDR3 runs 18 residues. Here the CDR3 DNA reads TGTGCCAGCAGTTTATGGTCTGATGGCCCGGGCATTTACAATGAGCAGTTCTTC. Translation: CASSLWSDGPGIYNEQFF.

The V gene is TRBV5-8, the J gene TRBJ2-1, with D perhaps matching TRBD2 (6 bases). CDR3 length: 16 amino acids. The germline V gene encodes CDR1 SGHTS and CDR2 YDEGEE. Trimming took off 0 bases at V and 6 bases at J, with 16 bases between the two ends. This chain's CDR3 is CASSLVIGLGGNEQFF. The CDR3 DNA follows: TGTGCCAGCAGCTTGGTCATCGGGTTGGGGGGCAATGAGCAGTTCTTC.

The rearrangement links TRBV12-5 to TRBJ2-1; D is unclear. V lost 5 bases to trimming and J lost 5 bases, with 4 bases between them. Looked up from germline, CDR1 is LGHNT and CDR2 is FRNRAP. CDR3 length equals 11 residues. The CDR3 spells CASGRNNEQFF. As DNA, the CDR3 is TGTGCTAGTGGTAGAAACAATGAGCAGTTCTTC.

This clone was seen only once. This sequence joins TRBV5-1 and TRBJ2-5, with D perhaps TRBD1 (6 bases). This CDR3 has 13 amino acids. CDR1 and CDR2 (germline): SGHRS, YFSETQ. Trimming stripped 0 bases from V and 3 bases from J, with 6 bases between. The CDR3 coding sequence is TGCGCCAGCAGCTTGGGGACAGAAGAGACCCAGTACTTC. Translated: CASSLGTEETQYF. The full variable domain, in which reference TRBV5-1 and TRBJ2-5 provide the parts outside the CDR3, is KAGVTQTPRYLIKTRGQQVTLSCSPISGHRSVSWYQQTPGQGLQFLFEYFSETQRNKGNFPGRFSGRQFSNSRSEMNVSTLELGDSALYLCASSLGTEETQYFGPGTRLLVL.